The next 17 T cell receptor beta chains were all read from a single sample in a study of T cells in Graves' hyperthyroidism and ophthalmopathy (dated 2019 in TCRdb). Preparation of the library involved multiplex PCR. Sequencing took place on an Illumina HiSeq 2000. The TCR beta CDR3 regions were amplified from RNA transcripts. For the first round of RT-PCR on the TCR CDR3, the HTBI primer set was used together with the Qiagen OneStep RT-PCR kit. The raw public reads went through TCRdb reprocessing: fastp at Q25, MiXCR clone calling, in-frame beta chains kept. Here each entry gathers all rows of one CDR3 protein and keeps the most common genes and DNA. The sample records some 600,000 distinct CDR3 sequences, approximately 15% of which are singletons. The ten largest clonotypes hold 5.8% of the sample. The specimen was blood. The receptor source for this set is a woman in her 30s with Graves' hyperthyroidism that later progressed to Graves' ophthalmopathy.

This clonotype was seen repeatedly, ten times or more. This sequence joins TRBV7-2 and TRBJ2-7, with a possible D match to TRBD1 (5 bases). Trimming shortened V by 2 bases and J by 0 bases, and 14 bases separated the two germline ends. CDR1 SGHTA and CDR2 FQGNSA come from the germline V gene. The CDR3 contains 16 residues. The CDR3 nucleotides read TGTGCCAGCAGCTTATTGGACACCGAAGTCTCCTACGAGCAGTACTTC. This codes for CASSLLDTEVSYEQYF.

In this sample, this clonotype turned up a few times. J is TRBJ2-3 and V is TRBV7-2, with D possibly matching TRBD2 (6 bases). Germline CDR1 and CDR2: SGHTA and FQGNSA. CDR3 length equals 15 residues. Trimming took off 1 base at V and 4 bases at J, with 12 bases between the two ends. The CDR3, as DNA: TGTGCCAGCAGCTTAGTACGGGAGCAGGCAGATACGCAGTATTTT. Encoded protein: CASSLVREQADTQYF. The full variable domain, completed using reference TRBV7-2 and TRBJ2-3, is GAGVSQSPSNKVTEKGKDVELRCDPISGHTALYWYRQSLGQGLEFLIYFQGNSAPDKSGLPSDRFSAERTGGSVSTLTIQRTQQEDSAVYLCASSLVREQADTQYFGPGTRLTVL.

This clonotype came up many times. The chain combines TRBV28 with TRBJ2-2; 8 bases are shared with TRBD1. The CDR3 runs to 16 residues. Per the germline V gene, CDR1 is MDHEN and CDR2 is SYDVKM. With V trimmed by 6 bases and J by 5 bases, 11 bases remained unmatched. In DNA form, the CDR3 reads TGTGCCAGCAGAGAGACAGGGGCCCTGAGAACCGGGGAGCTGTTTTTT. This encodes CASRETGALRTGELFF.

This clonotype was counted a few times. The V gene is TRBV10-3, the J gene TRBJ2-1; 11 bases match TRBD2. This CDR3 contains 15 residues. The ends lost 7 bases at V and 0 bases at J; junction bases unmatched: 2. Germline V gives CDR1 ENHRY, CDR2 SYGVKD. CDR3 sequence: CAIKTSGASYNEQFF. In nucleotides, the CDR3 is TGTGCCATCAAGACTAGCGGGGCCTCCTACAATGAGCAGTTCTTC.

The table lists this clonotype with many counts. The CDR3 DNA follows: TGTGCCAGCCTGACAGGGGGAAGCACAGATACGCAGTATTTT. This sequence encodes CASLTGGSTDTQYF. The V and J genes are TRBV7-9 and TRBJ2-3, with TRBD1 identical over 9 bases. The trim removed 8 bases at V and 0 bases at J, leaving 3 bases unmatched. Looked up from germline, CDR1 is SEHNR and CDR2 is FQNEAQ (reference sequence). This CDR3 comprises 14 residues. Full variable domain (outside the CDR3, taken from reference TRBV7-9 and TRBJ2-3): DTGVSQNPRHKITKRGQNVTFRCDPISEHNRLYWYRQTLGQGPEFLTYFQNEAQLEKSRLLSDRFSAERPKGSFSTLEIQRTEQGDSAMYLCASLTGGSTDTQYFGPGTRLTVL.

This clonotype was observed at least ten times. No conserved phenylalanine or tryptophan is present at the end of the CDR3, so a read error is the likely explanation. The rearrangement links TRBV11-2 to TRBJ2-1, with 10 bases identical to TRBD2. The CDR3 length is 16 residues. Germline V gene data show CDR1 as SGHAT and CDR2 as FQNNGV. V trimming: 4 bases; J trimming: 3 bases; junction bases outside the gene matches: 6. The CDR3 is CASSSDGLADYNEQFL. The DNA for the CDR3 is TGTGCCAGCAGCTCAGACGGACTAGCGGACTACAATGAGCAGTTCCTC.

This clonotype has at least ten counts. The chain links TRBV11-2 to TRBJ2-1; 10 bases map to TRBD2. Germline assignment: CDR1 SGHAT and CDR2 FQNNGV. This CDR3 region has 18 residues. Trimming took 5 bases from V and 5 from J; bases not matched to a gene: 15. The DNA of the CDR3 is TGTGCCAGCAGCGGCGTGGACGTCCGACTAGCGGGTCACAATGAGCAGTTCTTC. Translated, it gives CASSGVDVRLAGHNEQFF.

J is TRBJ2-2 and V is TRBV19, with 9 nucleotides matching TRBD2. The CDR3 contains 15 residues. V shed 2 bases, J shed 5 bases, and the junction held 3 bases outside the gene matches. CDR1 LNHDA and CDR2 SQIVND come from the germline V gene (reference sequence). DNA for the CDR3: TGTGCCAGTAGTATATCAAGCGGGAGGACCGGGGAGCTGTTTTTT. Translation gives CASSISSGRTGELFF.

This clonotype has at least ten counts. The chain recombines TRBV12-3 or TRBV12-4 with TRBJ1-1; D is uncertain. The CDR3 is made up of 14 amino acids. V was cut by 5 bases and J by 0 bases, with 10 bases left in between. Here the CDR3 reads CASSPDYMNTEAFF. The CDR3 DNA sequence: TGTGCCAGCAGTCCTGACTACATGAACACTGAAGCTTTCTTT.

This clonotype has at least ten counts. The V gene is TRBV12-3 or TRBV12-4, the J gene TRBJ2-2; 10 bases are a match to TRBD1. This CDR3 is built from 16 residues. J gave up 4 bases and V 5 bases, and 7 bases lay outside the gene matches. The CDR3 DNA is TGTGCCAGCAGTCAGCCGACAGGGGGCCTCACCGGGGAGCTGTTTTTT. Protein sequence: CASSQPTGGLTGELFF.

This rearrangement joins TRBV4-2 to TRBJ1-2; weak D call: TRBD1 (5 bases). The CDR3 has 15 amino acids. CDR1 is LGHNA, CDR2 YNFKEQ, per germline. Deletions cut 0 bases from V and 2 bases from J, with 10 bases between. CDR3: CASSQEQDSNYGYTF. As DNA, the CDR3 is TGTGCCAGCAGCCAAGAACAGGACTCCAACTATGGCTACACCTTC.

There are many counts of this clonotype. The rearrangement joins TRBV12-5 to TRBJ2-7; D assignment may be TRBD1 or TRBD2 (5 bases each). V was cut by 3 bases and J by 5 bases, with 8 bases left in between. CDR1 is LGHNT and CDR2 is FRNRAP in the germline V gene. The CDR3 consists of 12 residues. The CDR3, as DNA: TGTGCTAGTGGTTTCTTGGGGGACGAGCAGTACTTC. Its translation: CASGFLGDEQYF.

This sequence joins TRBV30 and TRBJ2-7; 12 nucleotides match TRBD2. The CDR3 contains 17 residues. Germline values: CDR1 GTSNPN, CDR2 SVGIG (reference sequence). The trim removed 2 bases at V and 2 bases at J, leaving 10 bases unmatched. The CDR3 sequence is CAWSRLAGVPGAYEQYF. The CDR3 DNA sequence: TGTGCCTGGAGTAGACTAGCGGGAGTACCCGGGGCCTACGAGCAGTACTTC.

At least ten counts were recorded for this clonotype. The V call is TRBV11-3, the J call TRBJ2-7; D is perhaps TRBD1 (5 bases). The CDR3 is made up of 18 amino acids. In germline, CDR1 is SGHNT, CDR2 YENEEA. V was trimmed by 5 bases and J by 0 bases, leaving 23 bases between them. The CDR3 region is CASSPTVSGLWSSYEQYF. The CDR3 nucleotides read TGTGCCAGCAGCCCGACAGTGTCTGGTCTGTGGTCCTCCTACGAGCAGTACTTC.

In this sample, this clonotype turned up many times. The genes are TRBV29-1 and TRBJ1-1, with 8 nucleotides matching TRBD1. V was pared by 6 bases and J by 4 bases, with 1 base of the junction left unmatched. The V gene's germline CDR1 is SQVTM and CDR2 ANQGSEA. This CDR3 is built from 11 residues. The CDR3 DNA sequence: TGCAGCGTGCAGGGGGCCACTGAAGCTTTCTTT. Encoded protein: CSVQGATEAFF.

This clonotype has only a few counts. The rearrangement uses TRBV11-3 and TRBJ2-4, with 12 bases fitting TRBD1. The V gene end was trimmed by 5 bases and the J gene end by 6 bases; junction bases not matched to a gene: 8. The germline gives CDR1 SGHNT, CDR2 YENEEA. This CDR3 is built from 16 residues. CDR3 amino acids: CASSPGGTGGGNIQYF. CDR3 nucleotide sequence: TGTGCCAGCAGCCCCGGAGGGACAGGGGGCGGAAACATTCAGTACTTC.

As concerns this clonotype: No DNA is shown, since the ends of the CDR3 on it are uncertain; the CDR3 is the one TCRdb lists. The chain has TRBV2 and TRBJ2-5; TRBD1 reflects the table's D call only, with no check against the DNA. Germline V lookup: CDR1 SNHLY, CDR2 FYNNEI. Inclusive of both ends, the CDR3 amounts to 19 amino acids. The CDR3 sequence is CASSIYLCSPQAAEETQYF.